This entry is about one T cell receptor beta chain. Original processing methods: Researchers report that nucleated cell counts were estimated from reference gene primer amplification. Data came from immunoSEQ multiplex PCR; TCRdb stores just in-frame clones and leaves some out. V and J calls and clone size follow that table, whereas D and trimming were derived from the DNA. Of around 110,000 clones in the sample, approximately 80% were seen once. The data derive from a study of blood T cell repertoires in COVID-19. V gave up 0 bases and J gave up 6 bases; unmatched junction bases: 6. Germline CDR1 and CDR2: KGHSH and LQKENI. The CDR3 consists of 16 residues.

Sequencing was performed on peripheral blood. V usage is TRBV18 and J usage is TRBJ2-1, with 9 bases matching TRBD2. This clonotype was sampled from a woman in her fifties or sixties with acute or convalescent COVID-19. Here the CDR3 DNA reads TGTGCCAGCTCACCACCGTCGGGCGGGAGGGGCAATGAGCAGTTCTTC. It yields the protein CASSPPSGGRGNEQFF.